This T cell receptor beta chain was obtained from a study of response to subunit inactivated influenza vaccine. TCRdb processed the RT-PCR reads anew with MiXCR; each CDR3 protein has one entry. The sample holds about 540,000 distinct CDR3 sequences, around 25% seen once. Trimming removed 4 bases from V and 2 bases from J, with 9 bases in between. CDR1 is DFQATT, CDR2 SNEGSKA, per germline (reference sequence). This CDR3 is built from 12 residues. This sample was shared with a second study, whose subject was T cells expressing NK-cell markers. That work contributes: TCR beta libraries carry UMIs added by 5'RACE template switching. TCR beta repertoires came from sorted CD3+CD56+NKG2C+, CD3+CD56+NKG2C- and CD3+CD56-NKG2C+ T cells. Most of the eight sequenced donors tested HCMV-seropositive; one tested seronegative. The study found dominant NKG2C+ clonotypes at roughly 1.0-8% of CD8+ T cells in about six donors. One observes that, in a handful of donors, these clonotypes were also the leading ones within the CD3+CD56-NKG2C+ fraction.

This clonotype was obtained from a man aged 45-65 years who received an inactivated influenza vaccine. J is TRBJ2-7 and V is TRBV20-1; D might be TRBD1 or TRBD2, each matching 6 bases. This specimen was CD4+ T cells sorted from PBMCs, taken roughly 12 days after vaccination. The CDR3 coding sequence is TGCAGTGCTAAGGGGGGCCCCTACGAGCAGTACTTC. Translation gives CSAKGGPYEQYF.